These T cell receptor beta chains were read from a single sample in a study of blood T cells in healthy people across ages. TCRdb passed the 5' RACE reads through MiXCR, listing each CDR3 protein once. Of some 1,500,000 distinct CDR3 sequences in the sample, roughly 43% were seen once. Specimen: blood. The receptors shown here come from a woman aged 18-29 years in good health. Each CDR3 is given with its conserved first and last residue. The D gene is left open where the match is weak. Part of the rows lack a size; the others show once, few, many or a class for expanded clones.

V: TRBV27; D: -; J: TRBJ1-1; size: -; CDR3: CASRGTVNTEAFF; DNA: TGTGCCAGCAGAGGGACGGTGAACACTGAAGCTTTCTTT
V: TRBV7-9; D: -; J: TRBJ1-2; size: many; CDR3: CASSPRTDGYTF; DNA: TGTGCCAGCAGCCCCCGGACAGATGGCTACACCTTC
V: TRBV3-1; D: TRBD2; J: TRBJ2-5; size: few; CDR3: CASSRGTSGGIQETQYF; DNA: TGTGCCAGCAGCCGGGGGACTAGCGGGGGGATCCAAGAGACCCAGTACTTC
V: TRBV6-6; D: -; J: TRBJ1-2; size: -; CDR3: CASSYEVGGYTF; DNA: TGTGCCAGCAGTTACGAGGTTGGTGGCTACACCTTC
V: TRBV12-3/TRBV12-4; D: TRBD2; J: TRBJ2-5; size: -; CDR3: CASSLRLAGEYALETQYF; DNA: TGTGCCAGCAGTTTACGCCTAGCGGGGGAGTACGCGTTGGAGACCCAGTACTTC
V: TRBV4-1; D: -; J: TRBJ2-7; size: -; CDR3: CASSQDILGSYEQYF; DNA: TGCGCCAGCAGCCAAGATATCCTCGGATCCTACGAGCAGTACTTC
V: TRBV20-1; D: TRBD1; J: TRBJ1-2; size: -; CDR3: CSSLTEGQSGYTF; DNA: TGCAGTAGCTTAACCGAGGGACAGTCTGGCTACACCTTC
V: TRBV29-1; D: -; J: TRBJ2-1; size: few; CDR3: CSVRGTVGTPSYNEQFF; DNA: TGCAGCGTCCGGGGGACGGTCGGGACACCCTCCTACAATGAGCAGTTCTTC
V: TRBV6-5; D: -; J: TRBJ1-6; size: few; CDR3: CASSYYLGGLGNSPLHF; DNA: TGTGCCAGCAGTTACTATTTGGGGGGTCTCGGTAATTCACCCCTCCACTTT
V: TRBV24-1; D: -; J: TRBJ2-1; size: -; CDR3: CATSDLQAASNEQFF; DNA: TGTGCCACCAGTGATTTGCAGGCTGCGAGCAATGAGCAGTTCTTC
V: TRBV7-2; D: TRBD2; J: TRBJ2-7; size: -; CDR3: CASSGASGRFDEQYF; DNA: TGTGCCAGCAGCGGCGCTAGCGGGAGGTTCGATGAGCAGTACTTC
V: TRBV4-3; D: -; J: TRBJ1-1; size: -; CDR3: CASSQEGANTEAFF; DNA: TGCGCCAGCAGCCAAGAGGGGGCGAACACTGAAGCTTTCTTT
V: TRBV12-5; D: -; J: TRBJ2-5; size: once; CDR3: CASGSGAQETQYF; DNA: TGTGCTAGTGGCTCAGGCGCTCAAGAGACCCAGTACTTC
V: TRBV20-1; D: TRBD2; J: TRBJ2-1; size: -; CDR3: CSARVSGRGYNEQFF; DNA: TGCAGTGCTAGAGTTAGCGGGAGGGGATACAATGAGCAGTTCTTC
V: TRBV27; D: TRBD2; J: TRBJ2-1; size: few; CDR3: CASSSFSGGRWNEQFF; DNA: TGTGCCAGCAGTAGCTTTAGCGGGGGACGTTGGAATGAGCAGTTCTTC
V: TRBV16; D: -; J: TRBJ1-1; size: -; CDR3: CASSQAAGENTEAFF; DNA: TGTGCCAGCAGCCAAGCGGCTGGGGAGAACACTGAAGCTTTCTTT
V: TRBV15; D: TRBD1; J: TRBJ2-2; size: -; CDR3: CATSGGQGGTGELFF; DNA: TGTGCCACCAGCGGGGGACAGGGAGGCACCGGGGAGCTGTTTTTT
V: TRBV12-3/TRBV12-4; D: -; J: TRBJ2-3; size: -; CDR3: CASRPRDSTDTQYF; DNA: TGTGCCAGCAGGCCCCGGGACAGCACAGATACGCAGTATTTT
V: TRBV4-3; D: -; J: TRBJ1-2; size: few; CDR3: CASSQGRRSFTGGYTF; DNA: TGCGCCAGCAGCCAAGGCCGTCGGAGTTTTACGGGCGGCTACACCTTC
V: TRBV9; D: -; J: TRBJ1-2; size: once; CDR3: CASSARQLIDYGYTF; DNA: TGTGCCAGCAGCGCAAGACAGCTAATAGACTATGGCTACACCTTC
V: TRBV4-1; D: -; J: TRBJ2-2; size: few; CDR3: CASSQNIGPGGELFF; DNA: TGCGCCAGCAGCCAAAACATAGGACCAGGGGGGGAGCTGTTTTTT
V: TRBV4-1; D: TRBD2; J: TRBJ2-7; size: few; CDR3: CASSLLLAENYEQYF; DNA: TGCGCCAGCAGCCTACTCCTAGCGGAGAATTACGAGCAGTACTTC
V: TRBV20-1; D: -; J: TRBJ2-3; size: many; CDR3: CSAPDSGASTDTQYF; DNA: TGCAGTGCGCCAGATAGCGGCGCTAGCACAGATACGCAGTATTTT
V: TRBV6-2/TRBV6-3; D: -; J: TRBJ2-6; size: few; CDR3: CASSPPDSSGANVLTF; DNA: TGTGCCAGCAGTCCGCCGGACAGCTCTGGGGCCAACGTCCTGACTTTC
V: TRBV6-2/TRBV6-3; D: -; J: TRBJ1-1; size: few; CDR3: CASSYQATEAFF; DNA: TGTGCCAGCAGTTACCAGGCGACTGAAGCTTTCTTT
V: TRBV20-1; D: -; J: TRBJ2-1; size: -; CDR3: CSARKGVHEQFF; DNA: TGCAGTGCTAGAAAGGGGGTCCATGAGCAGTTCTTC
V: TRBV7-2; D: -; J: TRBJ1-1; size: -; CDR3: CASSPLGLRAEAFF; DNA: TGTGCCAGCAGCCCCTTAGGGCTCAGGGCTGAAGCTTTCTTT
V: TRBV20-1; D: -; J: TRBJ1-5; size: -; CDR3: CSAVGGFPQPQHF; DNA: TGCAGTGCCGTCGGGGGGTTCCCCCAGCCCCAGCATTTT
V: TRBV3-1; D: -; J: TRBJ1-4; size: -; CDR3: CASSHYAGGKEKLFF; DNA: TGTGCCAGCAGCCACTATGCGGGGGGAAAAGAAAAACTGTTTTTT
V: TRBV20-1; D: TRBD2; J: TRBJ2-3; size: many; CDR3: CSARPRGLAGASTDTQYF; DNA: TGCAGTGCTAGACCCAGGGGACTAGCGGGGGCTAGCACAGATACGCAGTATTTT
V: TRBV6-6; D: TRBD2; J: TRBJ2-3; size: once; CDR3: CASSKHGLAGGTDTQYF; DNA: TGTGCCAGCAGTAAACATGGACTAGCGGGAGGTACAGATACGCAGTATTTT
V: TRBV12-3/TRBV12-4; D: TRBD2; J: TRBJ2-7; size: -; CDR3: CASNPSGSNYEQYF; DNA: TGTGCCAGCAACCCAAGCGGGAGTAATTACGAGCAGTACTTC
V: TRBV6-5; D: TRBD1; J: TRBJ2-7; size: -; CDR3: CASSFVRDRIYEQYF; DNA: TGTGCCAGCAGTTTCGTCCGGGACAGAATTTACGAGCAGTACTTC
V: TRBV27; D: -; J: TRBJ2-5; size: -; CDR3: CASRPGTVRLPEETQYF; DNA: TGTGCCAGCAGACCTGGGACTGTCCGCCTCCCTGAAGAGACCCAGTACTTC
V: TRBV7-9; D: -; J: TRBJ1-2; size: -; CDR3: CASSLHMGTNYGYTF; DNA: TGTGCCAGCAGTCTCCATATGGGGACTAACTATGGCTACACCTTC
V: TRBV27; D: TRBD1; J: TRBJ1-2; size: few; CDR3: CASSLSGTGFYGYTF; DNA: TGTGCCAGCAGTTTATCCGGGACAGGTTTTTATGGCTACACCTTC
V: TRBV20-1; D: TRBD2; J: TRBJ2-1; size: -; CDR3: CSAITSGSFNEQFF; DNA: TGCAGTGCGATAACTAGCGGGAGCTTTAATGAGCAGTTCTTC
V: TRBV14; D: TRBD2; J: TRBJ2-3; size: few; CDR3: CASSQVVSGSGDTQYF; DNA: TGTGCCAGCAGCCAAGTTGTGAGCGGGAGTGGAGATACGCAGTATTTT
V: TRBV10-3; D: TRBD2; J: TRBJ2-7; size: -; CDR3: CAIGLAGSYEQYF; DNA: TGTGCCATCGGACTAGCGGGGAGCTACGAGCAGTACTTC
V: TRBV20-1; D: -; J: TRBJ2-1; size: -; CDR3: CSARGWSLSEQFF; DNA: TGCAGTGCTAGAGGGTGGAGCCTGAGTGAGCAGTTCTTC
V: TRBV29-1; D: -; J: TRBJ2-5; size: -; CDR3: CSCSQETQYF; DNA: TGCAGCTGTTCCCAAGAGACCCAGTACTTC
V: TRBV28; D: -; J: TRBJ2-7; size: -; CDR3: CASSSTRRGSSYEQYF; DNA: TGTGCCAGCAGTTCCACCCGTCGGGGCAGCTCCTACGAGCAGTACTTC
V: TRBV29-1; D: TRBD1; J: TRBJ2-7; size: -; CDR3: CSVGGQGIHEQYF; DNA: TGCAGCGTTGGAGGACAGGGAATCCACGAGCAGTACTTC
V: TRBV20-1; D: -; J: TRBJ2-7; size: -; CDR3: CSARAGRDEQYF; DNA: TGCAGTGCTAGGGCGGGGCGGGACGAGCAGTACTTC
V: TRBV6-6; D: TRBD1; J: TRBJ1-1; size: -; CDR3: CASSFETGTFTEAFF; DNA: TGTGCCAGCAGTTTCGAGACAGGGACGTTCACTGAAGCTTTCTTT
V: TRBV12-3/TRBV12-4; D: -; J: TRBJ1-1; size: -; CDR3: CASTFWGTEAFF; DNA: TGTGCCAGCACTTTCTGGGGGACTGAAGCTTTCTTT
V: TRBV29-1; D: -; J: TRBJ1-1; size: -; CDR3: CSVGPRLRRDTEAFF; DNA: TGCAGCGTTGGACCCAGACTCAGGAGAGACACTGAAGCTTTCTTT
V: TRBV20-1; D: TRBD2; J: TRBJ2-3; size: -; CDR3: CSPRGGGTTDTQYF; DNA: TGCAGTCCCAGAGGCGGGGGGACCACAGATACGCAGTATTTT